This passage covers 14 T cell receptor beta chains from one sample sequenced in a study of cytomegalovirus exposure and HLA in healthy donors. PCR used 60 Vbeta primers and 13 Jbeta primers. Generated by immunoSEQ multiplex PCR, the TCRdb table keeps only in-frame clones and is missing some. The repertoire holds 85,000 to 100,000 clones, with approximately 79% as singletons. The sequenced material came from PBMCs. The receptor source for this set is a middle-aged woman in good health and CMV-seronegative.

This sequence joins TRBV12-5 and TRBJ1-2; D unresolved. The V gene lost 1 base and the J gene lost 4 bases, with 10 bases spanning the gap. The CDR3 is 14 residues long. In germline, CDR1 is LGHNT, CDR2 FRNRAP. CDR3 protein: CASGLEGGSYGYTF. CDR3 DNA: TGTGCTAGTGGTTTGGAGGGAGGTAGCTATGGCTACACCTTC. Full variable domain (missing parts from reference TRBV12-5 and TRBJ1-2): DARVTQTPRHKVTEMGQEVTMRCQPILGHNTVFWYRQTMMQGLELLAYFRNRAPLDDSGMPKDRFSAEMPDATLATLKIQPSEPRDSAVYFCASGLEGGSYGYTFGSGTRLTVV.

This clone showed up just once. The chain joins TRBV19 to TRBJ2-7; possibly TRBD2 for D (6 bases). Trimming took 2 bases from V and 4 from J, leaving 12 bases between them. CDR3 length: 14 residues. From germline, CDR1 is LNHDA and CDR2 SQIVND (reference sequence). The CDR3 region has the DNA TGTGCCAGTAGTATATCCCCCGCGGGATACGAGCAGTACTTC. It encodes CASSISPAGYEQYF.

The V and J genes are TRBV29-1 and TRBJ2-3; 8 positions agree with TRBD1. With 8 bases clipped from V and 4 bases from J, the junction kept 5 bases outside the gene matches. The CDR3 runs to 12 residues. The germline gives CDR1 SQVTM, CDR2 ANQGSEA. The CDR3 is CSLSQGADTQYF. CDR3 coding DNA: TGCAGCTTATCACAGGGGGCAGATACGCAGTATTTT.

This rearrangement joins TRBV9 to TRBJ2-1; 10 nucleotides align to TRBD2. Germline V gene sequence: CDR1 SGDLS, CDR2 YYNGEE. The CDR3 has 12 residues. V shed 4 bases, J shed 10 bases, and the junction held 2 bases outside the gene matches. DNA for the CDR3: TGTGCCAGCAGCCCGGGACTAGCGGAGCAGTTCTTC. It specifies CASSPGLAEQFF.

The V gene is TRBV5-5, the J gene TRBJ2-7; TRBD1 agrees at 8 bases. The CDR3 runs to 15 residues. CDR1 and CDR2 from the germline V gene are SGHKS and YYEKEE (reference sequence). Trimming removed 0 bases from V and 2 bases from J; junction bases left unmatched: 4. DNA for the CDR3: TGTGCCAGCAGCTTGGTTGGACAGGGAGCCTACGAGCAGTACTTC. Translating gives CASSLVGQGAYEQYF.

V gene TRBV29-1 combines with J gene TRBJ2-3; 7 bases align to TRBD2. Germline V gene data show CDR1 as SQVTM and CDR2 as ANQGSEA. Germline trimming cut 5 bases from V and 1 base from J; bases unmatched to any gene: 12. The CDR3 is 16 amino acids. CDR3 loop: CSVLGGGLSGTDTQYF. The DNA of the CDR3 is TGCAGCGTTCTCGGCGGGGGTCTCTCAGGCACAGATACGCAGTATTTT.

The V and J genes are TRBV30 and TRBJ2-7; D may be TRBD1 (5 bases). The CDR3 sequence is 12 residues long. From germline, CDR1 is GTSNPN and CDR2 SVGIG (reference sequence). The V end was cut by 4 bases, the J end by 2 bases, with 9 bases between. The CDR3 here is CAWKRQTYEQYF. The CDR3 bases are TGTGCCTGGAAGCGACAGACCTACGAGCAGTACTTC.

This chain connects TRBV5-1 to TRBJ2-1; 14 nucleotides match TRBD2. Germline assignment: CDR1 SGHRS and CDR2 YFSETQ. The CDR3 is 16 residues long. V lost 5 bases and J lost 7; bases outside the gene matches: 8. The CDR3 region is CASRPGTSGGVNEQFF. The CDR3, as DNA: TGCGCCAGCAGGCCCGGGACTAGCGGGGGTGTAAATGAGCAGTTCTTC.

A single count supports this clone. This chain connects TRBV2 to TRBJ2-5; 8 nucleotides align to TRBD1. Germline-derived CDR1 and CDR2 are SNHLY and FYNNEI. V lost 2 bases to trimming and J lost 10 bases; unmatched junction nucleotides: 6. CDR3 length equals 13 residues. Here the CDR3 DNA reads TGTGCCAGCAGTGAAAGGACAGGGTGGGACCAGTACTTC. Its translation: CASSERTGWDQYF.

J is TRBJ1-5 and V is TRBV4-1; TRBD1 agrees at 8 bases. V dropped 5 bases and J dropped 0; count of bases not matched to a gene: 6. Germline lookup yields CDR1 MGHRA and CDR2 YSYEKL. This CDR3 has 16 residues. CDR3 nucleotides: TGCGCCAGCAGCGGACAGGGATACCTTAGCAATCAGCCCCAGCATTTT. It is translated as CASSGQGYLSNQPQHF.

CDR3: CASSQGQGNEKLFF. DNA for the CDR3: TGCGCCAGCAGCCAAGGACAGGGAAATGAAAAACTGTTTTTT. The gene calls are TRBV4-3 and TRBJ1-4; 7 positions agree with TRBD1. CDR3 length: 14 residues. From germline, CDR1 is LGHNA and CDR2 YSLEER. The V segment lost 1 base and the J segment 5 bases; nucleotides outside the gene matches: 1.

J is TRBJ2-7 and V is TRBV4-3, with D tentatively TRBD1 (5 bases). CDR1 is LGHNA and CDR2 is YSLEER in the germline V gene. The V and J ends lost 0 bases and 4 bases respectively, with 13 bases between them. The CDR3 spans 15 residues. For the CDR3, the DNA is TGCGCCAGCAGCCAAGATAGGGCAGGGCATTACGAGCAGTACTTC. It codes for CASSQDRAGHYEQYF.

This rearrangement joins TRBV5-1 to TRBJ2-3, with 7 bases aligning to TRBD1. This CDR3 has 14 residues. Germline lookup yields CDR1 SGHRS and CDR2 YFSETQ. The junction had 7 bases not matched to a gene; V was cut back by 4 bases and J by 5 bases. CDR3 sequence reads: CASSPRTGKDTQYF. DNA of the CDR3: TGCGCCAGCAGCCCAAGGACAGGAAAAGATACGCAGTATTTT. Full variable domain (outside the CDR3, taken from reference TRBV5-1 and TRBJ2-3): KAGVTQTPRYLIKTRGQQVTLSCSPISGHRSVSWYQQTPGQGLQFLFEYFSETQRNKGNFPGRFSGRQFSNSRSEMNVSTLELGDSALYLCASSPRTGKDTQYFGPGTRLTVL.

The CDR3 DNA reads as TGCAGCATCGGGGGGTCTGGGGCCAACGTCCTGACTTTC. Amino acid sequence: CSIGGSGANVLTF. The chain couples TRBV29-1 to TRBJ2-6; 7 bases map to TRBD2. CDR1 SQVTM and CDR2 ANQGSEA come from the germline V gene. This CDR3 region has 13 residues. The ends lost 8 bases at V and 1 base at J; junction bases unmatched: 2.